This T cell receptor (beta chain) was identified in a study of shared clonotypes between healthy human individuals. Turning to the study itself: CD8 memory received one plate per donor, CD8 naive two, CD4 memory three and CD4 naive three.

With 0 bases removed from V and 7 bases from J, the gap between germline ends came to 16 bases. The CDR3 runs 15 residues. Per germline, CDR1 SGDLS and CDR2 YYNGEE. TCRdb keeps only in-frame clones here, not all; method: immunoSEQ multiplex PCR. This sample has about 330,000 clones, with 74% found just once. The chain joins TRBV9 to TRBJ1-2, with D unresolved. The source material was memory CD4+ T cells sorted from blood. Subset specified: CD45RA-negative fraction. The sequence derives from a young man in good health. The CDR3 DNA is TGTGCCAGCAGCGTAGAGGCAGATTATTGGGGTGGCTACACCTTC. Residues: CASSVEADYWGGYTF. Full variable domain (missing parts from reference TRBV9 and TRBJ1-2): DSGVTQTPKHLITATGQRVTLRCSPRSGDLSVYWYQQSLDQGLQFLIQYYNGEERAKGNILERFSAQQFPDLHSELNLSSLELGDSALYFCASSVEADYWGGYTFGSGTRLTVV.